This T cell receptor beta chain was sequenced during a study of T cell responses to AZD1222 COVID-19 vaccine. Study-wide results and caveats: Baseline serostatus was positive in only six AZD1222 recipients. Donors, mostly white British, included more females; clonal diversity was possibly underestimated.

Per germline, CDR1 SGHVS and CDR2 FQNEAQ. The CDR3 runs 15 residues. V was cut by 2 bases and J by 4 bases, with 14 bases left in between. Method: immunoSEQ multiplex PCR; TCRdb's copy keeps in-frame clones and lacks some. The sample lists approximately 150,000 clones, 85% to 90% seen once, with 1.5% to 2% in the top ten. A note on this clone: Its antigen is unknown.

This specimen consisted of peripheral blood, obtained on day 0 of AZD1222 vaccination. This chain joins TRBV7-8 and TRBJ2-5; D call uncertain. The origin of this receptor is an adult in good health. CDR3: CASSLMAVDGETQYF. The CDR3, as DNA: TGTGCCAGCAGCTTAATGGCGGTCGATGGAGAGACCCAGTACTTC.